This T cell receptor beta chain was recorded in a study of cytomegalovirus exposure and HLA in healthy donors. General observations from the study: Three of the chains that were CMV-associated were confirmed in vitro to be specific for CMV antigens.

J lost 7 bases, V lost 0 bases, and 9 bases had no gene match. The CDR3 has 16 amino acids. Germline-derived CDR1 and CDR2 are LGHNA and YSLEER. The data were produced by immunoSEQ multiplex PCR, yet TCRdb's version contains in-frame clones alone and is incomplete. The table has approximately 230,000 clones, roughly 90% seen once. Regarding this clone: Its antigen is unidentified.

It was the approximately 130-subject validation cohort, separate from the approximately 620-subject first cohort, to which the donors belonged. The rearrangement uses TRBV4-3 and TRBJ1-1, with 9 positions matching TRBD1. This clonotype was obtained from a man aged 18 to 30 in good health and CMV-seropositive. What was sequenced was PBMCs. The CDR3: CASSQEGTGLVREAFF. The CDR3 nucleotides read TGCGCCAGCAGCCAAGAAGGGACAGGGCTAGTCCGTGAAGCTTTCTTT.